This T cell receptor beta chain was retrieved from a study of Ad26.COV2.S vaccination and SARS-CoV-2 variants (dated by TCRdb to the early 2020s). Regarding the research as a whole: Vaccine-arm donors were drawn from COV1001, a multicentre, randomized, double-blind, placebo-controlled phase I-IIa trial of Ad26.COV2.S in healthy adults. A total of roughly 30 samples were included in the TCR-sequenced set, comprising around 19 Ad26.COV2.S vaccine recipients, 5 placebo recipients and 8 SARS-CoV-2 convalescent individuals. Ad26.COV2.S was given intramuscularly at 5x10^10 or 1x10^11 viral particles, as a single shot or as two shots 56 days apart. TCRbeta repertoire sequencing was used to assess the specificity and breadth of SARS-CoV-2-reactive T cell receptors after Ad26.COV2.S vaccination. Trial participants were randomized into five groups of five: low-dose or high-dose Ad26.COV2.S given once or twice, or placebo on both occasions. Throughout the experiments and outcome assessment, investigators stayed blinded to trial group allocation.

The germline V gene gives CDR1 as SGHRS and CDR2 as YFSETQ. The cysteine opens and the phenylalanine closes a CDR3 of 15 amino acids. Only the CDR3 DNA stays, 45 bases, in frame from base 1. Ends trimmed: V by 4 bases, J by 5 bases; bases unmatched to a gene: 6. Regarding this clone: The antigen this receptor binds is unknown. No clone much larger than this one lies a single base away; base qualities are absent.

The immunoSEQ Assay was the method used to sequence TCRbeta CDR3 regions. After extraction, genomic DNA underwent amplification by bias-controlled multiplex PCR, followed by high-throughput sequencing. As for how the authors treated the data: To quantify the absolute abundance of every unique TCRbeta CDR3 region, sequences were collapsed and filtered. Usable DNA was measured by amplifying reference genes present in all nucleated cells, and TCRbeta template counts were normalized to that usable DNA to estimate T cell fraction. Repertoire TCRs were annotated as SARS-CoV-2-specific by exact matching of V gene, CDR3 amino acid sequence and J gene to a known reactive TCR set. MIRA supplied the reference SARS-CoV-2 TCR set, which was filtered for enrichment in COVID-19-positive ImmuneCODE repertoires so that public or cross-reactive TCRs were removed. Using the MIRA antigens, annotated TCRs were further analysed by specific ORF or by position within an ORF. Depth was the summed frequency of annotated unique rearrangements, while breadth was defined as annotated unique rearrangements over total unique productive rearrangements. Two-sided Wilcoxon rank-sum tests were applied when comparing TCR breadth between groups. TCRdb carries this immuneACCESS record with in-frame sequences only. Its versions omit some clonotypes, under half of them owing to an unresolved V gene in the studies checked, with the rest unexplained. The V and J calls and clone size come from that table; D and trimming were worked out from the DNA. Within this sample are more than 300,000 clones, with roughly 90% of them counted one time only. The ten largest clones capture 5% of the sample.

What the work shows at the level of the full study, not this receptor alone: Vaccine and placebo recipients had comparable non-spike TCR breadth, which fits with the vaccine containing only spike. The study lacked the statistical power to compare responses across vaccine doses or regimens. Ad26.COV2.S recipients had higher spike-specific TCR breadth than placebo recipients (P = 0.0014). After vaccination, spike-specific CD8+ and CD4+ T cell responses were reported to show substantial breadth. The authors noted that total T cell responses may have been underestimated by the TCR breadth and depth analyses.

The treatment or condition label here, explained by the study, means: 15 to 20 received Ad26.COV2.S at low or high dose, single or two shots; a few received placebo; per-sample allocation not given. Repertoires of vaccine and placebo recipients were sequenced from samples collected on day 63 after the first injection. In Cohort 1b, around 25 adults aged 18-55 years were enrolled at a single site in Boston, USA, between 29 July and 7 August 2020. Ad26.COV2.S was a replication-incompetent adenovirus type 26 vector expressing a prefusion-stabilized SARS-CoV-2 spike protein from the original Wuhan strain.

The chain is made from TRBV5-1 and TRBJ2-5, with 12 middle bases fitting TRBD1. This TCR was sampled from a person between 18 and 60 years old who received the Ad26.COV2.S COVID-19 vaccine or a placebo. The sample was peripheral blood, taken in a trial of Ad26.COV2.S vaccine versus placebo. The DNA is as follows: TGCGCCAGCAGCCTCCGGGACAGGGGGCGGGAGACCCAGTACTTC. It specifies CASSLRDRGRETQYF.